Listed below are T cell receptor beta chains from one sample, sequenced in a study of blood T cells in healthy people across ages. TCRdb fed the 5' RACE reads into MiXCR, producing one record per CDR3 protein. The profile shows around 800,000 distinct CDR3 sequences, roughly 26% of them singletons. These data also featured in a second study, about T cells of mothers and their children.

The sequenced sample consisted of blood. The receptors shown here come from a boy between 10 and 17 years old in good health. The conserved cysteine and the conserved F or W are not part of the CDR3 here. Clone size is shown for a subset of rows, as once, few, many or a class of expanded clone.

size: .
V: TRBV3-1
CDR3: ASSQDLGDFYGYT

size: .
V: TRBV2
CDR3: ASTGFISYEQY

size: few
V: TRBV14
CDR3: ASTTGTGAADTQY

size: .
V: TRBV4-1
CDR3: ASSQVGRGSIRNEQF

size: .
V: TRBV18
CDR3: ASSPVTFSNEQF

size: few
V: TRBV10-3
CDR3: AISGGTAYEQY

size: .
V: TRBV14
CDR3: ASSQRPDSSYNEQF

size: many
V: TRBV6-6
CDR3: ASSYMSEQF

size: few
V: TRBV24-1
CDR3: ATRQGDANTGELF

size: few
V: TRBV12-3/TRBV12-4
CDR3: ASSYTNSGNTIY

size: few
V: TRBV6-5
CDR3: ASSLGLAVTYNEQF

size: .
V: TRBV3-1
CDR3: ASSQDTRTGFYEQY

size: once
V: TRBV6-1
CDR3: ASSEASTDDGYT

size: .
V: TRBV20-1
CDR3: SARARRDYGYT

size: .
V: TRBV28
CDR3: ASRVPGQGEDGYT

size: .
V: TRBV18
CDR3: ASWPPGSSYNEQF

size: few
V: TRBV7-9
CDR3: ASSLVSAQETQY

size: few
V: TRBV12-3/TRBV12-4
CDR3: ASTLGDRDTYEQY

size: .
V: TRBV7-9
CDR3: ASRSIGYNEQF

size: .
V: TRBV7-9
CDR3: ASSFILAGGSYNEQF

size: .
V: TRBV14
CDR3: ASTGTTYEQY

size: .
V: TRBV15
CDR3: ATSRGPGEGELF

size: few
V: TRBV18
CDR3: ASSPGTARRETQY